The entry below gives a single T cell receptor beta chain sequence along with its context. As yet, its antigen is unknown. V shed 4 bases and J 3 bases; nucleotides not matched to a gene: 4. The CDR3 has 15 residues. Germline V gene lookup returns CDR1 SGHDN and CDR2 FVKESK. The data belong to a study of T cell responses to AZD1222 COVID-19 vaccine. Whole-study findings and limits: Spike-specific TCR breadth and depth grew following two AZD1222 doses. The repertoires were collected only after the peak T cell response.

Clones were read by immunoSEQ multiplex PCR, and TCRdb kept only the in-frame ones, dropping some. The sample has about 150,000 clones; about 83% are singletons. The V call is TRBV14, the J call TRBJ2-1, with TRBD2 matching 9 bases. The material sequenced was peripheral blood, taken 28 days after the second AZD1222 dose. This TCR came from an adult who received the AZD1222 COVID-19 vaccine. The CDR3 sequence is CASSLQAGGYNEQFF. For the CDR3, the DNA is TGTGCCAGCAGCCTCCAAGCGGGGGGCTACAATGAGCAGTTCTTC. Full variable domain (missing parts from reference TRBV14 and TRBJ2-1): EAGVTQFPSHSVIEKGQTVTLRCDPISGHDNLYWYRRVMGKEIKFLLHFVKESKQDESGMPNNRFLAERTGGTYSTLKVQPAELEDSGVYFCASSLQAGGYNEQFFGPGTRLTVL.